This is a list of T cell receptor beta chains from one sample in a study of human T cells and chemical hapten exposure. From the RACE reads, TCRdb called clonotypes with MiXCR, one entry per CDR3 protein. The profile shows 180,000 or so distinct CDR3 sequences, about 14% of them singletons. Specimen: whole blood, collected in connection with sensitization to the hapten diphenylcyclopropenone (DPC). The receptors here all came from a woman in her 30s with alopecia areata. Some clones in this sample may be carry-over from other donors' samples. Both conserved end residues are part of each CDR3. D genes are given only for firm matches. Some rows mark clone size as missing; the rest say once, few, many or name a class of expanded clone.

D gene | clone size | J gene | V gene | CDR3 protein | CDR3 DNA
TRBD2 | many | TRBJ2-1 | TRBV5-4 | CASSLVPSGRVGNEQFF | TGTGCCAGCAGCTTGGTTCCTAGCGGGAGAGTCGGCAATGAGCAGTTCTTC
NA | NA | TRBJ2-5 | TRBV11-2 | CASSLVRAQPGWVAQYF | TGTGCCAGCAGCTTAGTGCGGGCTCAACCCGGGTGGGTGGCCCAGTACTTC
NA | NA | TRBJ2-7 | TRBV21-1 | CASDGPSREQYF | TGTGCCAGCGATGGACCTTCGAGGGAGCAGTACTTC
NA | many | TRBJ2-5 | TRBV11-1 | CASSLVRSPYQETQYF | TGTGCCAGCAGCTTAGTCCGGAGCCCCTACCAAGAGACCCAGTACTTC
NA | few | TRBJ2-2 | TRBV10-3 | CAIAGARTNTGELFF | TGTGCCATCGCGGGCGCCCGGACGAACACCGGGGAGCTGTTTTTT
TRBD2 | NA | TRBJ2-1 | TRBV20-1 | CSATSGSAYNEQFF | TGCAGTGCTACTAGCGGGAGTGCCTACAATGAGCAGTTCTTC
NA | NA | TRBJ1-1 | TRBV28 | CASSFRGGVAFF | TGTGCCAGCAGTTTCAGAGGGGGGGTCGCTTTCTTT
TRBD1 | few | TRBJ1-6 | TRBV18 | CASSPDRDVWSLHF | TGTGCCAGCTCACCGGACAGGGACGTTTGGTCCCTCCACTTT
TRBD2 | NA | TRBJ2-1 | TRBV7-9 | CASRSRGSPYNEQFF | TGTGCCAGCCGGTCCCGCGGGAGCCCCTACAATGAGCAGTTCTTC
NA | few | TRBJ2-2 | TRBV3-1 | CASSQEGSFIFGELFF | TGTGCCAGCAGCCAAGAAGGCAGTTTCATCTTCGGGGAGCTGTTTTTT
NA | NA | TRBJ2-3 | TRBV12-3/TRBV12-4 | CASSLSGDPDTQYF | TGTGCCAGCAGTTTATCCGGCGACCCAGATACGCAGTATTTT
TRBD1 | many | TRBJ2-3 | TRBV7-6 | CASSRDRDYTQYF | TGTGCCAGCAGCCGGGACAGGGACTATACGCAGTATTTT
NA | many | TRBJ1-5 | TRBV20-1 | CSARDIIGNQPQHF | TGCAGTGCTAGAGATATAATAGGAAATCAGCCCCAGCATTTT
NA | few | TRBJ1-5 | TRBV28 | CASSSPDSYSNQPQHF | TGTGCCAGCAGTTCCCCGGACAGCTATAGCAATCAGCCCCAGCATTTT
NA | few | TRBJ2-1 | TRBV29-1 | CSVEGLGSYNEQFF | TGCAGCGTTGAGGGGCTCGGCTCCTACAATGAGCAGTTCTTC
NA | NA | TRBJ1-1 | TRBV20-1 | CSDRRTEAFF | TGCAGTGATAGACGCACTGAAGCTTTCTTT
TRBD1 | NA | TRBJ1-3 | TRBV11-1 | CASSARQGSGNTIYF | TGTGCCAGCAGCGCAAGACAGGGCTCTGGAAACACCATATATTTT
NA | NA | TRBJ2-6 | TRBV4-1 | CASSQSLTDSGANVLTF | TGCGCCAGCAGCCAATCCTTGACAGACTCTGGGGCCAACGTCCTGACTTTC
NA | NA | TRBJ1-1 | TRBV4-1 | CASSQGAYKNREAFF | TGCGCCAGCAGCCAAGGAGCTTACAAAAACCGGGAAGCTTTCTTT
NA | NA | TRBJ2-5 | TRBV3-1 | CASSQARGQETQYF | TGTGCCAGCAGCCAGGCTAGGGGGCAAGAGACCCAGTACTTC
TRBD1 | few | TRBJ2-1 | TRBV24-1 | CATSEMGGQGTDEQFF | TGTGCCACCAGTGAGATGGGGGGACAGGGGACTGATGAGCAGTTCTTC
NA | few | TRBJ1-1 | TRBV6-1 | CASGGSWGTEAFF | TGTGCCAGCGGTGGGTCTTGGGGCACTGAAGCTTTCTTT